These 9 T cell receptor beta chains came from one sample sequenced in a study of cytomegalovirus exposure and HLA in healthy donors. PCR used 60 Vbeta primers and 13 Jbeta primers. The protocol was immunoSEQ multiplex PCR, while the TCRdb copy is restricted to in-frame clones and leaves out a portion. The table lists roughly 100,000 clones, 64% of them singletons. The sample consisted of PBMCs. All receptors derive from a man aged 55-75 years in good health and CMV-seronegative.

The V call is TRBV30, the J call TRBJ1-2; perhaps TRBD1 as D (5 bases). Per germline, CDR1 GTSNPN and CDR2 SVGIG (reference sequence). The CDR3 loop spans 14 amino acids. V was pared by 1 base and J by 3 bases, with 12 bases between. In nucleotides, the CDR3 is TGTGCCTGGAGTGCCGGACAACGACACTATGGCTACACCTTC. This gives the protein CAWSAGQRHYGYTF.

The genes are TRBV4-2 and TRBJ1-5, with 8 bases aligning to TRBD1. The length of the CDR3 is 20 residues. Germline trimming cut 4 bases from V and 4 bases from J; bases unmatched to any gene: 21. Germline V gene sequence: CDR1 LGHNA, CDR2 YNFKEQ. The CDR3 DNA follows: TGTGCCAGCAGCCCAACCAAAGGACAGGGTACCCTAGTTGGGAATCAGCCCCAGCATTTT. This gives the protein CASSPTKGQGTLVGNQPQHF.

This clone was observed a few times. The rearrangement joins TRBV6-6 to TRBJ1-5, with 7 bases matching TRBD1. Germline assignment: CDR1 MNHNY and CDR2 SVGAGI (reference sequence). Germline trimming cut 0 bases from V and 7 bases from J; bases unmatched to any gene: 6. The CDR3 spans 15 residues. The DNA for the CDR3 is TGTGCCAGCAGTTACTCAAAGGCAGGGGGACAGCCCCAGCATTTT. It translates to CASSYSKAGGQPQHF.

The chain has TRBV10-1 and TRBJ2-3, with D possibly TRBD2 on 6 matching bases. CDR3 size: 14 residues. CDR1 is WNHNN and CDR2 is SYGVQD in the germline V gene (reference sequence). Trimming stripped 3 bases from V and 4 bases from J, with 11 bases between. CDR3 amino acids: CASSERDSPDTQYF. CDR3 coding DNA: TGCGCCAGCAGTGAACGGGACTCGCCAGATACGCAGTATTTT.

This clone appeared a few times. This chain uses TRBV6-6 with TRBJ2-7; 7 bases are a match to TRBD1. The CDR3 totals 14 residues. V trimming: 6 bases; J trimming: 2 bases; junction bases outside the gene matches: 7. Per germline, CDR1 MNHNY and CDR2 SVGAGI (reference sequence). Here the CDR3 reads CASSLRQGPYEQYF. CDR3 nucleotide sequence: TGTGCCAGCAGCTTAAGACAGGGTCCCTACGAGCAGTACTTC.

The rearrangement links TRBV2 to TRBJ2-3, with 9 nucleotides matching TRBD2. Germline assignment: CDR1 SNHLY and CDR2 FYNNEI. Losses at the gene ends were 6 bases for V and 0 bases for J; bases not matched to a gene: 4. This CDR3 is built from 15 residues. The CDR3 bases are TGTGCCAGCAGAAAAACTAGCGGGAGCACAGATACGCAGTATTTT. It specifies CASRKTSGSTDTQYF. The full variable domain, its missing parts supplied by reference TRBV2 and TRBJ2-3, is EPEVTQTPSHQVTQMGQEVILRCVPISNHLYFYWYRQILGQKVEFLVSFYNNEISEKSEIFDDQFSVERPDGSNFTLKIRSTKLEDSAMYFCASRKTSGSTDTQYFGPGTRLTVL.

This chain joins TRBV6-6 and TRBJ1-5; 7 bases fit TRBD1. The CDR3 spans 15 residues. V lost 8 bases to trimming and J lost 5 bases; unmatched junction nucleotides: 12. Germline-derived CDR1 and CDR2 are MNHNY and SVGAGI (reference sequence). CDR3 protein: CASHPRGQNDQPQHF. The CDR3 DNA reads TGTGCCAGCCACCCAAGGGGGCAAAACGATCAGCCCCAGCATTTT.

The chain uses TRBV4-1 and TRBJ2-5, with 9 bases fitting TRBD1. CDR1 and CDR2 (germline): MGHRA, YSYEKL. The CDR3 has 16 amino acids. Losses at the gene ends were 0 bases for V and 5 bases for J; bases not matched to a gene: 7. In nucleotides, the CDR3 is TGCGCCAGCAGCCAAGATCGAACAGGGGGCGTTGAGACCCAGTACTTC. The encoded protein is CASSQDRTGGVETQYF.

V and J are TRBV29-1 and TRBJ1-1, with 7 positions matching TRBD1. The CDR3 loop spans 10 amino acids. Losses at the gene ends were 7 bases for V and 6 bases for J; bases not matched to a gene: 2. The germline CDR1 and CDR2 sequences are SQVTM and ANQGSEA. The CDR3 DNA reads TGCAGCGGGCAGGGGGCTGAAGCTTTCTTT. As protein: CSGQGAEAFF.